These 25 T cell receptor beta chains came from one sample sequenced in a study of blood T cell repertoires in COVID-19. Sequencing was performed with immunoSEQ multiplex PCR; in TCRdb, only in-frame clones are kept and a portion is missing. Seen here are a few hundred thousand clones, 88% observed once, and the top ten hold just under 1%. The sequenced material came from PBMCs or T cells enriched from blood (not recorded which). The receptor source for this set is a woman younger than 45 who had recovered from COVID-19.

V is TRBV18 and J is TRBJ1-2, with 7 bases fitting TRBD1. Per the germline V gene, CDR1 is KGHSH and CDR2 is LQKENI. The ends lost 0 bases at V and 7 bases at J; junction bases unmatched: 5. The CDR3 has 14 amino acids. As DNA, the CDR3 is TGTGCCAGCTCACCACCGGTCAGGGGGGCTGGCTACACCTTC. Amino acid sequence: CASSPPVRGAGYTF.

This chain connects TRBV5-1 to TRBJ2-3; TRBD1 is a possible D gene (6 bases). Germline lookup yields CDR1 SGHRS and CDR2 YFSETQ. The CDR3 is 13 amino acids. The ends were cut back, 4 bases at V and 4 bases at J, with 10 bases in the middle. CDR3 residues: CASSVQGPDTQYF. CDR3 DNA: TGCGCCAGCAGCGTACAGGGTCCAGATACGCAGTATTTT.

The chain employs TRBV30 and TRBJ1-1; D call uncertain. This CDR3 contains 12 residues. Germline loops: CDR1 GTSNPN, CDR2 SVGIG (reference sequence). V lost 4 bases to trimming and J lost 2 bases, with 8 bases between them. The CDR3 sequence: CAWTEHNTEAFF. The CDR3 DNA sequence: TGTGCCTGGACTGAGCATAACACTGAAGCTTTCTTT.

The rearrangement joins TRBV9 to TRBJ2-3, with a possible D match to TRBD2 (5 bases). Germline V gene lookup returns CDR1 SGDLS and CDR2 YYNGEE. V was trimmed by 3 bases and J by 2 bases, leaving 10 bases between them. CDR3 length: 14 amino acids. The CDR3 DNA is TGTGCCAGCAGCGGGAGGCAATACACAGATACGCAGTATTTT. Encoded protein: CASSGRQYTDTQYF.

The table lists this clone with a few counts. The junction differs from germline at one of its ends, possibly a read error. The chain carries TRBV7-7 and TRBJ2-2, with 15 positions matching TRBD2. Germline V lookup: CDR1 SSHAT, CDR2 FNYEAQ (reference sequence). This CDR3 contains 16 residues. The CDR3 here is CASSPGLAGGHRELFF. CDR3 sequence (DNA): TGTGCTAGCAGCCCCGGACTAGCGGGGGGGCACCGGGAGCTGTTTTTT.

This clone was seen only a few times. This rearrangement joins TRBV11-2 to TRBJ1-1; D remains ambiguous. V lost 4 bases to trimming and J lost 7 bases, with 19 bases between them. Germline CDR1 reads SGHAT; CDR2 reads FQNNGV. This CDR3 is 15 amino acids long. The DNA of the CDR3 is TGTGCCAGCAGCTCCTACTCCGGGGAGGCGGATGAAGCTTTCTTT. It encodes CASSSYSGEADEAFF.

This chain connects TRBV28 to TRBJ2-2; D might be TRBD1 (6 bases). The V end was cut by 5 bases, the J end by 3 bases, with 13 bases between. Germline CDR1 MDHEN, CDR2 SYDVKM. The CDR3 length is 15 residues. As DNA, the CDR3 is TGTGCCAGCAGTCCCAGGACAGATTACACCGGGGAGCTGTTTTTT. Protein: CASSPRTDYTGELFF.

This clone has only a few counts. V gene TRBV11-3 combines with J gene TRBJ1-2; 7 nucleotides match TRBD1. With 6 bases clipped from V and 3 bases from J, the junction kept 16 bases outside the gene matches. The germline V gene has CDR1 SGHNT and CDR2 YENEEA. CDR3 size: 17 residues. In nucleotides, the CDR3 is TGTGCCAGCAGTAAGGGACAGATGAGCCCCTACGACTATGGCTACACCTTC. Translating it yields CASSKGQMSPYDYGYTF.

In regard to this clone: Other DNA variants within this sample encode the same CDR3. The chain joins TRBV5-1 to TRBJ1-1; no firm D call. The CDR3 is made up of 14 amino acids. Trimming pared 2 bases from V and 0 bases from J, leaving 8 bases between. CDR1 and CDR2 (germline): SGHRS, YFSETQ. CDR3 bases: TGCGCCAGCAGCTTCAATCGGTTGAACACTGAAGCTTTCTTT. It codes for CASSFNRLNTEAFF. Using reference TRBV5-1 and TRBJ1-1 for the parts outside the CDR3, the full variable domain is KAGVTQTPRYLIKTRGQQVTLSCSPISGHRSVSWYQQTPGQGLQFLFEYFSETQRNKGNFPGRFSGRQFSNSRSEMNVSTLELGDSALYLCASSFNRLNTEAFFGQGTRLTVV.

The DNA of the CDR3 is TGTGCCGGGGCGCGGAACACTGAAGCTTTCTTT. Its translation: CAGARNTEAFF. V and J are TRBV30 and TRBJ1-1; D possibly corresponds to TRBD1 (5 bases). From germline, CDR1 is GTSNPN and CDR2 SVGIG (reference sequence). The CDR3 has 11 amino acids. The ends were cut back, 8 bases at V and 1 base at J, with 8 bases in the middle.

This clone has only one observation. This chain links TRBV7-9 with TRBJ2-1; unclear D gene. V dropped 3 bases and J dropped 2 bases, with 8 bases sitting between them. This CDR3 region has 14 residues. CDR1 is SEHNR, CDR2 FQNEAQ, per germline (reference sequence). The CDR3 spells CASSFGSTYNEQFF. The CDR3 region has the DNA TGTGCCAGCAGCTTTGGCAGTACCTACAATGAGCAGTTCTTC.

Remarks on this clone: At one of its ends the junction is not consistent with the germline gene, which may arise from a read error. This chain links TRBV7-7 with TRBJ2-5; maybe TRBD1 (6 bases). Germline V gene sequence: CDR1 SSHAT, CDR2 FNYEAQ (reference sequence). The CDR3 loop spans 14 amino acids. The CDR3 region has the DNA TGTGCTAGCAGCTTAACAGGGCACCAAGAGACCCAGTACTTC. Amino acid sequence: CASSLTGHQETQYF.

There are a few counts of this clone. The rearrangement uses TRBV5-4 and TRBJ1-1; D is uncertain. Germline CDR1 reads SGHNT; CDR2 reads YYREEE (reference sequence). The CDR3 sequence is 13 residues long. V was pared by 0 bases and J by 1 base, with 4 bases between. The CDR3 reads CASSLAENTEAFF. The CDR3 DNA is TGTGCCAGCAGCTTGGCAGAGAACACTGAAGCTTTCTTT.

The chain couples TRBV27 to TRBJ1-6; no firm D call. V was cut by 3 bases and J by 10 bases, with 16 bases left in between. CDR1 MNHEY and CDR2 SMNVEV come from the germline V gene (reference sequence). CDR3 length equals 15 residues. The CDR3 bases are TGTGCCAGCAGTTTTGGTAGAAGTCCAAGATCACCCCTCCACTTT. Translation gives CASSFGRSPRSPLHF.

The chain recombines TRBV19 with TRBJ2-7; weak D call: TRBD1 (6 bases). The CDR3 spans 15 residues. The germline gives CDR1 LNHDA, CDR2 SQIVND (reference sequence). Trimming removed 3 bases from V and 4 bases from J, with 16 bases in between. The CDR3 sequence: CASSIAAGVGYEQYF. The CDR3 nucleotides read TGTGCCAGTAGTATCGCGGCAGGGGTGGGATACGAGCAGTACTTC.

The chain is built from TRBV6-2 or TRBV6-3 and TRBJ1-2; 10 bases fit TRBD1. The CDR3 loop spans 15 amino acids. The V gene end was trimmed by 5 bases and the J gene end by 8 bases; junction bases not matched to a gene: 11. Germline V gives CDR1 MNHEY, CDR2 SVGEGT. DNA for the CDR3: TGTGCCAGCAGTGTCCTCGGGACAGGGGATGTAGGCTACACCTTC. Translating gives CASSVLGTGDVGYTF.

The V gene is TRBV28, the J gene TRBJ1-5; TRBD1 might be the D (6 bases). There are 16 residues in the CDR3. The germline V gene encodes CDR1 MDHEN and CDR2 SYDVKM. Trimming cost V 7 bases and J 4 bases, with 20 bases left between them. Here the CDR3 reads CASTYMTGDLNQPQHF. The DNA of the CDR3 is TGTGCCAGCACCTATATGACAGGTGACTTAAATCAGCCCCAGCATTTT.

A single count supports this clone. The rearrangement links TRBV7-2 to TRBJ1-1, with D possibly being TRBD1 (5 bases). From germline, CDR1 is SGHTA and CDR2 FQGNSA. Trimming took off 1 base at V and 0 bases at J, with 15 bases between the two ends. The CDR3 runs 17 residues. The CDR3 DNA follows: TGTGCCAGCAGCTTAGGTAAATTTTTAGGGGTGAACACTGAAGCTTTCTTT. It yields the protein CASSLGKFLGVNTEAFF.

The rearrangement uses TRBV28 and TRBJ2-3, with 7 bases identical to TRBD2. V lost 11 bases and J lost 2; bases outside the gene matches: 7. This CDR3 has 13 residues. Germline CDR1 and CDR2: MDHEN and SYDVKM. The CDR3 DNA reads TGTGCCGGAGGCGGGGGACCCACAGATACGCAGTATTTT. It translates to CAGGGGPTDTQYF.

The chain combines TRBV28 with TRBJ2-7, with D possibly being TRBD2 (6 bases). Germline V CDR1 and CDR2: MDHEN, SYDVKM. The CDR3 totals 13 residues. V lost 10 bases, J lost 0 bases, and 13 bases lay in between. CDR3 nucleotide sequence: TGTGCCATGGGGGGACGGTCCTCCTACGAGCAGTACTTC. Protein: CAMGGRSSYEQYF.

This chain joins TRBV19 and TRBJ1-5; D is unresolved. CDR1 LNHDA and CDR2 SQIVND come from the germline V gene (reference sequence). Deletions cut 0 bases from V and 4 bases from J, with 7 bases between. The CDR3 loop spans 14 amino acids. The CDR3 DNA reads as TGTGCCAGTAGTATAGAACAGACAAATCAGCCCCAGCATTTT. It is translated as CASSIEQTNQPQHF.

This chain links TRBV6-5 with TRBJ1-1, with TRBD1 matching 11 bases. This CDR3 is 15 amino acids long. With V trimmed by 0 bases and J by 5 bases, 2 bases remained unmatched. Germline V gene sequence: CDR1 MNHEY, CDR2 SVGAGI. This chain's CDR3 is CASSYSGTGGTEAFF. CDR3 coding DNA: TGTGCCAGCAGTTACTCGGGGACAGGGGGGACTGAAGCTTTCTTT.

This clone was recorded once. The chain links TRBV28 to TRBJ1-3, with D tentatively TRBD1 (6 bases). Trimming took 4 bases from V and 1 from J, leaving 17 bases between them. Per the germline V gene, CDR1 is MDHEN and CDR2 is SYDVKM. This CDR3 comprises 17 residues. CDR3 sequence reads: CASSSSPTGLSGNTIYF. The CDR3, as DNA: TGTGCCAGCAGTTCCTCTCCGACAGGTCTATCTGGAAACACCATATATTTT. The full variable domain, completed using reference TRBV28 and TRBJ1-3, is DVKVTQSSRYLVKRTGEKVFLECVQDMDHENMFWYRQDPGLGLRLIYFSYDVKMKEKGDIPEGYSVSREKKERFSLILESASTNQTSMYLCASSSSPTGLSGNTIYFGEGSWLTVV.

This clone was counted once. The chain joins TRBV5-1 to TRBJ1-1; D perhaps matches TRBD1 (5 bases). V lost 1 base to trimming and J lost 0 bases, with 10 bases between them. CDR1 is SGHRS, CDR2 YFSETQ, per germline. This CDR3 contains 15 residues. CDR3 DNA: TGCGCCAGCAGCTTGTTTGGCAGGGTGAACACTGAAGCTTTCTTT. It is translated as CASSLFGRVNTEAFF.

The chain has TRBV11-3 and TRBJ2-5, with TRBD1 matching over 7 bases. CDR1 and CDR2 from the germline V gene are SGHNT and YENEEA. With 4 bases clipped from V and 3 bases from J, the junction kept 8 bases outside the gene matches. The CDR3 is made up of 15 amino acids. The CDR3 sequence is CASSSTGQMKETQYF. The CDR3 nucleotides are TGTGCCAGCAGCTCCACGGGACAGATGAAAGAGACCCAGTACTTC.